What follows is one T cell receptor beta chain and its context. The data originate from a study of blood T cell repertoires in COVID-19. On the study more broadly: Samples of COVID-19 (acute and convalescent) were obtained from the United States, Italy and Spain.

Under the authors' procedure: Amplifying reference gene primers gave estimates of nucleated cell counts. Method: immunoSEQ multiplex PCR; TCRdb's copy keeps in-frame clones and lacks some. The V and J calls and clone size were taken over from that table, and D and trimming were inferred from the DNA. The data hold 180,000 or so clones, with about 79% observed a single time. V lost 2 bases and J 1 base, leaving 5 bases between the germline ends. The CDR3 sequence is 12 residues long. Germline V gives CDR1 GTSNPN, CDR2 SVGIG (reference sequence). All enrollees were about 18 to 100 years old and from roughly 26 US areas. Cohorts were assigned according to the clinical history that participants reported.

The clonotype was recovered from a man in his forties or fifties who had recovered from COVID-19. The chain joins TRBV30 to TRBJ2-5; D gene uncertain. The sequenced material came from PBMCs or T cells enriched from blood (not recorded which). CDR3 in DNA: TGTGCCTGGAGTCCCGTCCAAGAGACCCAGTACTTC. This encodes CAWSPVQETQYF.